The 26 T cell receptor beta chains given below trace back to one sample, sequenced in a study of cytomegalovirus exposure and HLA in healthy donors. Use of 60 Vbeta and 13 Jbeta primers characterized the PCR. Clones were read by immunoSEQ multiplex PCR, and TCRdb kept only the in-frame ones, dropping some. The table has around 120,000 clones, over 75% seen once. The material sequenced was PBMCs. These receptors originate from a boy aged 5 to 17 in good health and CMV-seronegative.

J is TRBJ2-3 and V is TRBV5-4; D perhaps matches TRBD2 (7 bases). Deletions cut 0 bases from V and 0 bases from J, with 11 bases between. From germline, CDR1 is SGHNT and CDR2 YYREEE (reference sequence). The CDR3 spans 16 residues. DNA for the CDR3: TGTGCCAGCAGCTTGGCGGGGGGCGCTAGCACAGATACGCAGTATTTT. It translates to CASSLAGGASTDTQYF.

The chain couples TRBV7-9 to TRBJ2-7; 10 bases are a match to TRBD1. V gave up 5 bases and J gave up 5 bases; unmatched junction bases: 6. The germline V gene has CDR1 SEHNR and CDR2 FQNEAQ (reference sequence). The CDR3 is 14 amino acids. As DNA, the CDR3 is TGTGCCAGCAGCCACCGGGACAGGGGAGACGAGCAGTACTTC. Its protein product is CASSHRDRGDEQYF.

The chain couples TRBV7-2 to TRBJ2-1; 13 bases are a match to TRBD2. CDR1 SGHTA and CDR2 FQGNSA come from the germline V gene. Unmatched junction bases numbered 0, after V lost 1 base and J lost 0 bases. This CDR3 is 17 amino acids long. The CDR3 nucleotides are TGTGCCAGCAGCTTAGGGACTAGCGGGGGCTCCTACAATGAGCAGTTCTTC. Residues: CASSLGTSGGSYNEQFF. Variable domain in full (rest from reference TRBV7-2 and TRBJ2-1): GAGVSQSPSNKVTEKGKDVELRCDPISGHTALYWYRQSLGQGLEFLIYFQGNSAPDKSGLPSDRFSAERTGGSVSTLTIQRTQQEDSAVYLCASSLGTSGGSYNEQFFGPGTRLTVL.

The chain uses TRBV19 and TRBJ1-2, with D tentatively TRBD1 (6 bases). Trimming left V 7 bases short and J 3 bases short, with 9 bases between. CDR3 length: 12 residues. Germline V CDR1 and CDR2: LNHDA, SQIVND (reference sequence). The CDR3 loop is CASTRTDYGYTF. CDR3 in DNA: TGTGCCAGTACCAGGACAGACTATGGCTACACCTTC.

The J gene is TRBJ1-5, the V gene TRBV5-1, with D possibly matching TRBD1 (6 bases). Looked up from germline, CDR1 is SGHRS and CDR2 is YFSETQ. There are 15 residues in the CDR3. V lost 0 bases and J lost 0, with 7 bases in between. CDR3 residues: CASSLEGDSNQPQHF. CDR3 sequence (DNA): TGCGCCAGCAGCTTGGAGGGGGATAGCAATCAGCCCCAGCATTTT.

The genes are TRBV19 and TRBJ1-1; 8 nucleotides align to TRBD1. The V segment lost 4 bases and the J segment 3 bases; nucleotides outside the gene matches: 7. The CDR3 runs to 15 residues. The V gene's germline CDR1 is LNHDA and CDR2 SQIVND (reference sequence). The CDR3 reads CASSTPRGLDTEAFF. The CDR3 region has the DNA TGTGCCAGTAGTACCCCCAGGGGGCTGGACACTGAAGCTTTCTTT.

A few counts support this clone. CDR3 protein: CAWVPQDTQWGSNQPQHF. CDR3 sequence (DNA): TGTGCCTGGGTCCCTCAGGACACCCAATGGGGCAGCAATCAGCCCCAGCATTTT. The rearrangement links TRBV30 to TRBJ1-5, with D possibly TRBD1 on 5 matching bases. V was clipped by 5 bases and J by 1 base, with 24 bases between them. The CDR3 length is 18 residues. Per the germline V gene, CDR1 is GTSNPN and CDR2 is SVGIG (reference sequence).

This clone was seen a handful of times. The CDR3 DNA reads as TGTGCCAGCAGTTACTCGGGGCCCGATGGCTACACCTTC. This codes for CASSYSGPDGYTF. The gene calls are TRBV6-5 and TRBJ1-2, with a tentative D call TRBD1 (5 bases). V dropped 0 bases and J dropped 6 bases, with 8 bases sitting between them. The CDR3 is 13 residues long. CDR1 is MNHEY, CDR2 SVGAGI, per germline.

This chain joins TRBV9 and TRBJ2-5; D is possibly TRBD1 (6 bases). Trimming took 2 bases from V and 5 from J, leaving 16 bases between them. The CDR3 has 15 residues. Looked up from germline, CDR1 is SGDLS and CDR2 is YYNGEE. In DNA form, the CDR3 reads TGTGCCAGCAGCGTTTCGAACAGGGCTGGGGAGACCCAGTACTTC. Protein sequence: CASSVSNRAGETQYF. Full variable domain (missing parts from reference TRBV9 and TRBJ2-5): DSGVTQTPKHLITATGQRVTLRCSPRSGDLSVYWYQQSLDQGLQFLIQYYNGEERAKGNILERFSAQQFPDLHSELNLSSLELGDSALYFCASSVSNRAGETQYFGPGTRLLVL.

This clone was detected only once. The genes are TRBV7-2 and TRBJ1-3; D unclear. Between the trimmed V and J ends, which lost 1 base and 0 bases, there was a span of 13 bases. This CDR3 has 17 residues. Germline lookup yields CDR1 SGHTA and CDR2 FQGNSA. Here the CDR3 reads CASSLGPTGFSGNTIYF. The CDR3 region has the DNA TGTGCCAGCAGCTTAGGTCCCACCGGTTTCTCTGGAAACACCATATATTTT.

The chain has TRBV19 and TRBJ2-3; D is possibly TRBD1 (6 bases). V dropped 7 bases and J dropped 8 bases, with 10 bases sitting between them. The germline CDR1 and CDR2 sequences are LNHDA and SQIVND (reference sequence). The CDR3 is made up of 11 amino acids. Here the CDR3 reads CASKGVGTQYF. The CDR3 region has the DNA TGTGCCAGTAAGGGGGTAGGTACGCAGTATTTT. Filled out from reference TRBV19 and TRBJ2-3, the complete variable domain reads DGGITQSPKYLFRKEGQNVTLSCEQNLNHDAMYWYRQDPGQGLRLIYYSQIVNDFQKGDIAEGYSVSREKKESFPLTVTSAQKNPTAFYLCASKGVGTQYFGPGTRLTVL.

This clone was seen only a few times. V usage is TRBV5-1 and J usage is TRBJ1-1, with a tentative D call TRBD1 (5 bases). The length of the CDR3 is 17 residues. V was trimmed by 2 bases and J by 2 bases, leaving 19 bases between them. Germline V lookup: CDR1 SGHRS, CDR2 YFSETQ. The CDR3 nucleotides read TGCGCCAGCAGCTTTGGTATATTGGGGCACTTAAACACTGAAGCTTTCTTT. Translation: CASSFGILGHLNTEAFF.

V usage is TRBV5-1 and J usage is TRBJ2-5, with D possibly matching TRBD1 (6 bases). CDR3 length: 15 residues. V lost 3 bases and J 2 bases, leaving 14 bases between the germline ends. Germline V gene sequence: CDR1 SGHRS, CDR2 YFSETQ. The CDR3 DNA reads TGCGCCAGCAGCTCGCGTCCGGACAGTCAAGAGACCCAGTACTTC. Translating it yields CASSSRPDSQETQYF.

The chain links TRBV4-3 to TRBJ2-7, with 10 bases aligning to TRBD2. V was clipped by 1 base and J by 6 bases; unmatched bases: 9. The CDR3 has 16 amino acids. Germline CDR1 reads LGHNA; CDR2 reads YSLEER. The CDR3 coding sequence is TGCGCCAGCAGCCAAGCAGCAGCGGGAGGGCCTTTCGAGCAGTACTTC. Amino acids: CASSQAAAGGPFEQYF.

For the CDR3, the DNA is TGTGCCAGTAGTATGAGCGGGCAGGGGGGTCAGCCCCAGCATTTT. The encoded protein is CASSMSGQGGQPQHF. The chain is built from TRBV19 and TRBJ1-5; TRBD1 matches at 7 bases. After removal of 3 bases from V and 6 bases from J, the junction contained 8 bases not matched to a gene. CDR1 and CDR2 (germline): LNHDA, SQIVND (reference sequence). The CDR3 extends over 15 amino acids. Full variable domain (remainder filled in from reference TRBV19 and TRBJ1-5): DGGITQSPKYLFRKEGQNVTLSCEQNLNHDAMYWYRQDPGQGLRLIYYSQIVNDFQKGDIAEGYSVSREKKESFPLTVTSAQKNPTAFYLCASSMSGQGGQPQHFGDGTRLSIL.

The J gene is TRBJ2-7, the V gene TRBV7-2; 7 positions agree with TRBD2. The CDR3 sequence is 15 residues long. V dropped 2 bases and J dropped 1; count of bases not matched to a gene: 5. CDR1 is SGHTA and CDR2 is FQGNSA in the germline V gene. The CDR3 DNA follows: TGTGCCAGCAGCTTATCTCCAGCGGGATCCTACGAGCAGTACTTC. This encodes CASSLSPAGSYEQYF.

The V call is TRBV7-3, the J call TRBJ2-5; TRBD2 matches at 8 bases. The CDR3 contains 15 residues. From germline, CDR1 is SGHTA and CDR2 FQGTGA. The J segment lost 4 bases and the V segment lost 2 bases, leaving 6 bases of the junction unmatched. The CDR3 nucleotides read TGTGCCAGCAGCTTAGGAGCGGGAGATCGAGAGACCCAGTACTTC. Encoded protein: CASSLGAGDRETQYF.

The V and J genes are TRBV5-1 and TRBJ2-7, with 11 bases matching TRBD2. Germline V CDR1 and CDR2: SGHRS, YFSETQ. This CDR3 contains 15 residues. V gave up 3 bases and J gave up 3 bases; unmatched junction bases: 5. CDR3 sequence: CASSSAGTSGYEQYF. The CDR3 bases are TGCGCCAGCAGCTCGGCCGGGACTAGCGGCTACGAGCAGTACTTC. Based on the CDR3 plus reference TRBV5-1 and TRBJ2-7, the full variable domain is KAGVTQTPRYLIKTRGQQVTLSCSPISGHRSVSWYQQTPGQGLQFLFEYFSETQRNKGNFPGRFSGRQFSNSRSEMNVSTLELGDSALYLCASSSAGTSGYEQYFGPGTRLTVT.

J is TRBJ2-7 and V is TRBV5-6, with D possibly matching TRBD2 (6 bases). CDR1 and CDR2 (germline): SGHDT, YYEEEE. Trimming cost V 7 bases and J 2 bases, with 13 bases left between them. The CDR3 length is 13 residues. CDR3 loop: CASARRGTYEQYF. DNA for the CDR3: TGTGCCAGCGCCCGCCGGGGGACCTACGAGCAGTACTTC.

This sequence joins TRBV27 and TRBJ1-2, with 12 bases identical to TRBD1. Looked up from germline, CDR1 is MNHEY and CDR2 is SMNVEV (reference sequence). This CDR3 has 17 amino acids. J gave up 4 bases and V 0 bases, and 6 bases lay outside the gene matches. DNA for the CDR3: TGTGCCAGCAGTTTATCTTATGGGACAGGGGGCGTCTATGGCTACACCTTC. This translates into CASSLSYGTGGVYGYTF.

The chain recombines TRBV7-2 with TRBJ2-3; 15 positions agree with TRBD2. The J segment lost 2 bases and the V segment lost 4 bases, leaving 7 bases of the junction unmatched. The CDR3 has 18 amino acids. Germline V lookup: CDR1 SGHTA, CDR2 FQGNSA. CDR3 in amino acids: CASSWTSGGGWATDTQYF. The CDR3 nucleotides read TGTGCCAGCAGCTGGACTAGCGGGGGGGGTTGGGCCACAGATACGCAGTATTTT.

The chain couples TRBV5-6 to TRBJ2-2; 12 positions agree with TRBD2. Trimming cost V 2 bases and J 7 bases; bases outside gene matches: 15. This CDR3 is built from 19 residues. CDR1 SGHDT and CDR2 YYEEEE come from the germline V gene. In DNA, the CDR3 is TGTGCCAGCAGCTTATCCGCGTGGACTAGCGGGACCTGGGTCGGGGAGCTGTTTTTT. It yields the protein CASSLSAWTSGTWVGELFF. The whole variable domain, remainder taken from reference TRBV5-6 and TRBJ2-2, is DAGVTQSPTHLIKTRGQQVTLRCSPKSGHDTVSWYQQALGQGPQFIFQYYEEEERQRGNFPDRFSGHQFPNYSSELNVNALLLGDSALYLCASSLSAWTSGTWVGELFFGEGSRLTVL.

The chain joins TRBV4-1 to TRBJ2-1, with 7 bases aligning to TRBD2. The V gene end was trimmed by 1 base and the J gene end by 2 bases; junction bases not matched to a gene: 8. Germline CDR1 reads MGHRA; CDR2 reads YSYEKL. This CDR3 has 17 residues. This CDR3 is CASSQGLAAGAYNEQFF. The CDR3 nucleotides read TGCGCCAGCAGCCAAGGACTTGCGGCGGGAGCCTACAATGAGCAGTTCTTC.

The chain uses TRBV19 and TRBJ1-1, with unresolved D. Per the germline V gene, CDR1 is LNHDA and CDR2 is SQIVND (reference sequence). This CDR3 is 13 amino acids long. Trimming took off 3 bases at V and 1 base at J, with 6 bases between the two ends. CDR3 loop: CASSISENTEAFF. The CDR3, as DNA: TGTGCCAGTAGTATCTCAGAGAACACTGAAGCTTTCTTT.

J is TRBJ2-3 and V is TRBV2, with D perhaps TRBD2 (6 bases). V was shortened by 4 bases and J by 4 bases, with 21 bases between the two germline ends. The CDR3 has 17 amino acids. The germline V gene has CDR1 SNHLY and CDR2 FYNNEI. The DNA of the CDR3 is TGTGCCAGCAGTGTGGACTCCGGGGCGGGGCTGGCAGATACGCAGTATTTT. Its protein is CASSVDSGAGLADTQYF.

This clone was counted only a few times. The chain joins TRBV4-1 to TRBJ1-1; 7 bases are a match to TRBD1. J lost 0 bases, V lost 0 bases, and 10 bases had no gene match. Per germline, CDR1 MGHRA and CDR2 YSYEKL. CDR3 length: 18 amino acids. The DNA for the CDR3 is TGCGCCAGCAGCCAAGAAAGACCCGCGGACAGGCTGAACACTGAAGCTTTCTTT. Its translation is CASSQERPADRLNTEAFF.